The clone carrying this TCR beta chain was counted many times. Its antigen is unknown. TCRdb ran MiXCR on the 5' RACE reads and lists one entry per CDR3 protein. The table has a few hundred thousand distinct CDR3 sequences, about 12% seen once. These data originate in a study of CD8 T cells in ankylosing spondylitis. Study-wide results and caveats: Disease-linked clones were CD8+ and relatively rare in peripheral blood. Reactive arthritis synovial fluid and blood were previously reported to contain some motif variants. Significant enrichment of disease-linked clones was reportedly seen in matched ankylosing spondylitis synovial fluid. Among TCR beta sequences, a motif of several highly homologous variants appeared characteristic of ankylosing spondylitis blood.

Germline V lookup: CDR1 SGHRS, CDR2 YFSETQ. The CDR3 has 15 amino acids. Trimming at V came to 4 bases and at J to 3 bases, leaving 3 bases not matched to a gene. V usage is TRBV5-1 and J usage is TRBJ2-1; 11 nucleotides line up with TRBD2. The clonotype originates from a male donor with ankylosing spondylitis. The sample was blood, either unsorted or a sorted T cell fraction (not recorded which). CDR3 nucleotide sequence: TGCGCCAGCAGCCGACTAGCGGGGAACTACAATGAGCAGTTCTTC. Residues: CASSRLAGNYNEQFF.